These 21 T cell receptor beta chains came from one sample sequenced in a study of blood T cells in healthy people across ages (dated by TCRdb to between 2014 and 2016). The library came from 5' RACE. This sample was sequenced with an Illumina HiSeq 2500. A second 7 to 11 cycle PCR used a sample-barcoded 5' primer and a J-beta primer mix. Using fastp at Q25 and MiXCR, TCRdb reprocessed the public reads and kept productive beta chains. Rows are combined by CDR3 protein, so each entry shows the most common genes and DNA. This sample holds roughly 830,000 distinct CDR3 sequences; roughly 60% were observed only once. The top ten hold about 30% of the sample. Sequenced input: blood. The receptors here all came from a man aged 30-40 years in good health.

This CDR3 is CASSQDRGRDYEQYF. In nucleotides, the CDR3 is TGTGCCAGCAGCCAAGATAGGGGAAGGGACTACGAGCAGTACTTC. The chain joins TRBV4-2 to TRBJ2-4; tentatively, D is TRBD1 (5 bases). The end of the DNA fits TRBJ2-7 better, so the J call may be wrong. The CDR3 is 15 amino acids. The germline V gene has CDR1 LGHNA and CDR2 YNFKEQ.

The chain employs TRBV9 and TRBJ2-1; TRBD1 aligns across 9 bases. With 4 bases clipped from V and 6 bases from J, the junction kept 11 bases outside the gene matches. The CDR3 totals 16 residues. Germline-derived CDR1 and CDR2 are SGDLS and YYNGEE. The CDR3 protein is CASSTTGQGAGNEQFF. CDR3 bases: TGTGCCAGCAGCACTACGGGACAGGGAGCGGGCAATGAGCAGTTCTTC. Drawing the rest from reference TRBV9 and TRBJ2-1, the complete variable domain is DSGVTQTPKHLITATGQRVTLRCSPRSGDLSVYWYQQSLDQGLQFLIQYYNGEERAKGNILERFSAQQFPDLHSELNLSSLELGDSALYFCASSTTGQGAGNEQFFGPGTRLTVL.

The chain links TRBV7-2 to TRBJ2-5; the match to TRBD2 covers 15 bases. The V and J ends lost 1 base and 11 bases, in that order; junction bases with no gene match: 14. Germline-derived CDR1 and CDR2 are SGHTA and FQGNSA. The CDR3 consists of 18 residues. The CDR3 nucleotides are TGTGCCAGCAGCTTAGTAGAGGGACTAGCGGGGGGCCCACTTCAGCAGTACTTC. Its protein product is CASSLVEGLAGGPLQQYF.

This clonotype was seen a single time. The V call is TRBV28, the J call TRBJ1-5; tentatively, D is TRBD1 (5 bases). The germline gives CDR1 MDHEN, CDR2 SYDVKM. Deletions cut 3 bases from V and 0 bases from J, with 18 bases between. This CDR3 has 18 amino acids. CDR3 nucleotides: TGTGCCAGCAGTTTTCTCCTTAGGGGACTATATAGCAATCAGCCCCAGCATTTT. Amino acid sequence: CASSFLLRGLYSNQPQHF.

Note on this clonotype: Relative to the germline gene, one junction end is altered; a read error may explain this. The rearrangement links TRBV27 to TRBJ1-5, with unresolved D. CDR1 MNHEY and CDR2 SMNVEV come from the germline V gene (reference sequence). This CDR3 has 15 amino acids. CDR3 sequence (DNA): TGTGCTAGCAGTCCTTCGACGGCGAGCAATCAGCCCCAGCATTTT. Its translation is CASSPSTASNQPQHF.

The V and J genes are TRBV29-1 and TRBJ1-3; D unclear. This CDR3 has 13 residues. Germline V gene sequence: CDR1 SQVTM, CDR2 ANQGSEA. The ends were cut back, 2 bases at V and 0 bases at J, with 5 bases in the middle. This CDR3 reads CSVEMNSGNTIYF. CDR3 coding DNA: TGCAGCGTTGAAATGAACTCTGGAAACACCATATATTTT.

CDR3: CASSDPKYFSYNEQFF. CDR3 bases: TGTGCCAGCAGTGACCCGAAATACTTCTCCTACAATGAGCAGTTCTTC. V is TRBV6-1 and J is TRBJ2-1, with D unresolved. Looked up from germline, CDR1 is MNHNS and CDR2 is SASEGT. This CDR3 region has 16 residues. V lost 3 bases to trimming and J lost 0 bases, with 12 bases between them.

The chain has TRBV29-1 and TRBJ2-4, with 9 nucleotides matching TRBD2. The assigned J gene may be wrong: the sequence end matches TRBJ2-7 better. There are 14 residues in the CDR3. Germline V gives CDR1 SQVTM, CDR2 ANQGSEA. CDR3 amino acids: CSVETSGNSYEQYF. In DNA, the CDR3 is TGCAGCGTTGAGACTAGCGGTAACTCCTACGAGCAGTACTTC.

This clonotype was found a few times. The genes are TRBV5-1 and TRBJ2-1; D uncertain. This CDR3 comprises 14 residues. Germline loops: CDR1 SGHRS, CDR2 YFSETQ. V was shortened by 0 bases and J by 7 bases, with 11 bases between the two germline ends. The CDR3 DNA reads TGCGCCAGCAGCTTGGAGGTTCAATCGAATGAGCAGTTCTTC. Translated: CASSLEVQSNEQFF.

CDR3 nucleotide sequence: TGCAGTGCTCCCTTTTACAATGAGCAGTTCTTC. Translation: CSAPFYNEQFF. The chain combines TRBV20-1 with TRBJ2-1; D unclear. From germline, CDR1 is DFQATT and CDR2 SNEGSKA (reference sequence). V was trimmed by 5 bases and J by 4 bases, leaving 6 bases between them. This CDR3 comprises 11 residues.

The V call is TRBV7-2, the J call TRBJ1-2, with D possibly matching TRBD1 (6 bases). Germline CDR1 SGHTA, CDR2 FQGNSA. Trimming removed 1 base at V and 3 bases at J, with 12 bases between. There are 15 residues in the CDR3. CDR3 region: CASSLEAGTYYGYTF. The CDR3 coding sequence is TGTGCCAGCAGCTTAGAGGCCGGGACATACTATGGCTACACCTTC.

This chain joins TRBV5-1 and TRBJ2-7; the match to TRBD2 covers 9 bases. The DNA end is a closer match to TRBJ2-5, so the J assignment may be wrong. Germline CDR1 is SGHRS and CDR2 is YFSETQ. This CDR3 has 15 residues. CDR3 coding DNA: TGCGCCAGCAGCGGCGCGGGACTAGCCGGGGAGACCCAGTACTTC. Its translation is CASSGAGLAGETQYF.

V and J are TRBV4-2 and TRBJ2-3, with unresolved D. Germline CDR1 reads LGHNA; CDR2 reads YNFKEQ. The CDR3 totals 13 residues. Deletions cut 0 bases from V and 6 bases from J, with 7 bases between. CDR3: CASSQEAGDTQYF. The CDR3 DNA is TGTGCCAGCAGCCAAGAAGCTGGGGATACGCAGTATTTT.

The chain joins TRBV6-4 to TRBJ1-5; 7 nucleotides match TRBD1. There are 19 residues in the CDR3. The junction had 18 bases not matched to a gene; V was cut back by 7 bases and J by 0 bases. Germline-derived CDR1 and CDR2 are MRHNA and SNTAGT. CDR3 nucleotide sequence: TGTGCCAGCAACCTTATAAGACAGGGCCCCCGCAATAGCAATCAGCCCCAGCATTTT. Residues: CASNLIRQGPRNSNQPQHF.

CDR3 nucleotides: TGTGCCAGCAGCGTACCCCGGGGGGACGGGGGTTGGAATGAGCAGTTCTTC. It encodes CASSVPRGDGGWNEQFF. The rearrangement links TRBV11-2 to TRBJ2-1; 7 nucleotides align to TRBD2. The CDR3 sequence is 17 residues long. Germline V gives CDR1 SGHAT, CDR2 FQNNGV. V lost 5 bases, J lost 7 bases, and 17 bases stayed unmatched.

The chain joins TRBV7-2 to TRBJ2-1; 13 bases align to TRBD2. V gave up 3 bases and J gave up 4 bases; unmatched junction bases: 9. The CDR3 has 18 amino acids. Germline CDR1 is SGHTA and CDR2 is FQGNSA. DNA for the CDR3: TGTGCCAGCAGCTTGCGAGGACTAGCGGGGGATAGATACAATGAGCAGTTCTTC. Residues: CASSLRGLAGDRYNEQFF.

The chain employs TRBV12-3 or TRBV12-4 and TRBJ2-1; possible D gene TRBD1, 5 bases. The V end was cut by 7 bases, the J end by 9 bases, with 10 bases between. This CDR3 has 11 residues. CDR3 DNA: TGTGCCAGCAACCAGGGTTCTGAGCAGTTCTTC. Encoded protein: CASNQGSEQFF.

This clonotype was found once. CDR3 in amino acids: CASSVEDRETQYF. DNA of the CDR3: TGTGCCAGCAGCGTAGAGGACAGGGAGACCCAGTACTTC. This chain uses TRBV7-2 with TRBJ2-5; 7 bases align to TRBD1. CDR3 length: 13 residues. The V segment lost 5 bases and the J segment 5 bases; nucleotides outside the gene matches: 5. Germline values: CDR1 SGHTA, CDR2 FQGNSA.

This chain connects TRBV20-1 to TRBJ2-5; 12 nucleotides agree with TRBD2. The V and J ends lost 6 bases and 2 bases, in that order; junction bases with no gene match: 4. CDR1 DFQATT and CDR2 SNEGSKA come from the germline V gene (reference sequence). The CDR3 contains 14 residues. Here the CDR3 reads CSATLAGGQETQYF. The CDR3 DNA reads TGCAGTGCAACGCTAGCGGGGGGGCAAGAGACCCAGTACTTC.

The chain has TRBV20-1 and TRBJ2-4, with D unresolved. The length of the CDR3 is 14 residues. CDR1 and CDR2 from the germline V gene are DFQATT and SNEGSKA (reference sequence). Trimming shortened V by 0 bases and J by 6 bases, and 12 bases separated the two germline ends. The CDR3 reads CSARDSNSINIQYF. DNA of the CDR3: TGCAGTGCTAGAGATTCGAACAGCATAAACATTCAGTACTTC.

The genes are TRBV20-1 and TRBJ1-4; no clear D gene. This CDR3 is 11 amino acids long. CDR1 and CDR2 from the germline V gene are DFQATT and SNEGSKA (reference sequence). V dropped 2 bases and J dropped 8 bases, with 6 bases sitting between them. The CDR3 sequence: CSARQQEKLFF. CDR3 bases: TGCAGTGCTAGACAACAGGAAAAACTGTTTTTT.